This T cell receptor (beta chain) was identified during a study of OX40 agonist ivuxolimab in advanced cancers. Study in general: Earlier anti-PD-1, anti-PD-L1 or anti-CTLA-4 therapy was permitted; roughly 37% had received some.

Deletions cut 5 bases from V and 7 bases from J, with 15 bases between. The CDR3 runs to 15 residues. Germline-derived CDR1 and CDR2 are SGHAT and FQDESV (reference sequence). Sequencing was performed with immunoSEQ multiplex PCR; in TCRdb, only in-frame clones are kept and a portion is missing. The sample lists around 110,000 clones, approximately 89% occurring once. To note about this clone: Its antigen is not known.

Whole-study results and caveats: Expanded clones tended on average to be more numerous among CD8+ T cells than CD4+.

The chain carries TRBV11-1 and TRBJ1-6, with D possibly matching TRBD1 (5 bases). The origin of this receptor is an adult with an advanced solid tumor such as melanoma, head and neck, liver or kidney cancer. The specimen comprised CD4+ or CD8+ T cells sorted from blood, sampled in a trial of the OX40 agonist ivuxolimab. The CDR3 DNA reads as TGTGCCAGCAGCGACCGGGACGTCCTCAATTCACCCCTCCACTTT. Protein product: CASSDRDVLNSPLHF.